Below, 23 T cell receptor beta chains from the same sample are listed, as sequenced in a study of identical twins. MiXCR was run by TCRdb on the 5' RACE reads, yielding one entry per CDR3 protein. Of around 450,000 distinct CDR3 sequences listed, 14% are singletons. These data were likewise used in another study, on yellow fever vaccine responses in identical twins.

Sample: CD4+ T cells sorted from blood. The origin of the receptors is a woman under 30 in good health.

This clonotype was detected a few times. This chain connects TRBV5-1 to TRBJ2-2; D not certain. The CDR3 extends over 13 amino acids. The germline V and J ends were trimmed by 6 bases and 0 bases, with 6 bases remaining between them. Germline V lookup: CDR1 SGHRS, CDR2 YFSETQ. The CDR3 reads CASMGTNTGELFF. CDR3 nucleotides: TGCGCCAGCATGGGTACGAACACCGGGGAGCTGTTTTTT. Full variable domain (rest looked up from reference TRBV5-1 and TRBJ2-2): KAGVTQTPRYLIKTRGQQVTLSCSPISGHRSVSWYQQTPGQGLQFLFEYFSETQRNKGNFPGRFSGRQFSNSRSEMNVSTLELGDSALYLCASMGTNTGELFFGEGSRLTVL.

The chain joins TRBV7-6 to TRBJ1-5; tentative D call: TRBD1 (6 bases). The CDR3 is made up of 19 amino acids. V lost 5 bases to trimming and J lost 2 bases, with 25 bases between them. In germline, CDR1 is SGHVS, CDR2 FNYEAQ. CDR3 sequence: CASSPIDRLTGVRNQPQHF. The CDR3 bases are TGTGCCAGCAGCCCCATAGACAGGTTAACTGGCGTGCGCAATCAGCCCCAGCATTTT.

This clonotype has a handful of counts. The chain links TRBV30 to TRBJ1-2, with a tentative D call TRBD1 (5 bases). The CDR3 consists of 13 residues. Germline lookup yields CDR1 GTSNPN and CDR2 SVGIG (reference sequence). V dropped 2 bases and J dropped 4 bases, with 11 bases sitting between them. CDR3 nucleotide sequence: TGTGCCTGGAGTCGGGACCGGTCCTATGGCTACACCTTC. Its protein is CAWSRDRSYGYTF.

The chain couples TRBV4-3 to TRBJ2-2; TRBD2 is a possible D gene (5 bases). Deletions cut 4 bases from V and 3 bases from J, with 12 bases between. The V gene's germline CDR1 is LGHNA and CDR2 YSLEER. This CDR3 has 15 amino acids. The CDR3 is CASSLEARDTGELFF. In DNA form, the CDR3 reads TGCGCCAGCAGCCTAGAAGCGAGGGACACCGGGGAGCTGTTTTTT.

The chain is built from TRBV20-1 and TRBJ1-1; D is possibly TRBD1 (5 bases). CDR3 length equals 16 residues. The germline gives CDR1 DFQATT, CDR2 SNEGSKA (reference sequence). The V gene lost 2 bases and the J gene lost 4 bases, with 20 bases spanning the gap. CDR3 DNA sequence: TGCAGTGCTAGAAAGGGGAGGTCGCTAATGGGCACTGAAGCTTTCTTT. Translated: CSARKGRSLMGTEAFF.

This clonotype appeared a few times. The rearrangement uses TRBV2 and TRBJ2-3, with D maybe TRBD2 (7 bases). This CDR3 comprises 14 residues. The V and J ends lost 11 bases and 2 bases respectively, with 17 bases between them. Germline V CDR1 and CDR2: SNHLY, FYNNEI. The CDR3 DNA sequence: TGTGCCGTCCGGGGCGGGGGCACCACAGATACGCAGTATTTT. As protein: CAVRGGGTTDTQYF. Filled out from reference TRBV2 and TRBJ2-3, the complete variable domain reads EPEVTQTPSHQVTQMGQEVILRCVPISNHLYFYWYRQILGQKVEFLVSFYNNEISEKSEIFDDQFSVERPDGSNFTLKIRSTKLEDSAMYFCAVRGGGTTDTQYFGPGTRLTVL.

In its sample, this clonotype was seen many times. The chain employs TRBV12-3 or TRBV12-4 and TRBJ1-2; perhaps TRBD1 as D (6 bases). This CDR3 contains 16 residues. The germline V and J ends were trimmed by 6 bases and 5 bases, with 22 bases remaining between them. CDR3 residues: CASSKRNRERGYGYTF. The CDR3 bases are TGTGCCAGCAGCAAAAGAAACAGGGAGAGAGGGTATGGCTACACCTTC.

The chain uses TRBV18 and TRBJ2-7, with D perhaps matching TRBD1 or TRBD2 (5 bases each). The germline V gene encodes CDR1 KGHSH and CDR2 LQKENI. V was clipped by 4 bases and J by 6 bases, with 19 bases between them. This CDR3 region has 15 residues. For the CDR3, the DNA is TGTGCCAGCTCACAACCCTGGGGGAGACCCTCCGAGCAGTACTTC. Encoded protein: CASSQPWGRPSEQYF.

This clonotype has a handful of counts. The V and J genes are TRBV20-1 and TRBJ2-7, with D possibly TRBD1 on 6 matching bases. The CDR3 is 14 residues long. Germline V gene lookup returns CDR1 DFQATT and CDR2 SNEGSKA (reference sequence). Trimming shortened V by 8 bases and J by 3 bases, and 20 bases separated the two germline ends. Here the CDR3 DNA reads TGCAGTACCCGTGCGTTCCAGGGGATCTACGAGCAGTACTTC. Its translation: CSTRAFQGIYEQYF.

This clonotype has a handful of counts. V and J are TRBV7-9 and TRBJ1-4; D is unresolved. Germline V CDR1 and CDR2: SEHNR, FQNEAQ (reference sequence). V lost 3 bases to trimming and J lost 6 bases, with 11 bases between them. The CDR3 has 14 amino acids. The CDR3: CASSFSTFDEKLFF. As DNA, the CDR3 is TGTGCCAGCAGCTTCTCAACTTTCGATGAAAAACTGTTTTTT.

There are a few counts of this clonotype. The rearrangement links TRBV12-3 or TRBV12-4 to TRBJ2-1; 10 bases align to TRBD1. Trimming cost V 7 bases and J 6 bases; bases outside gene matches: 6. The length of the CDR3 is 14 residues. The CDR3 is CASTFGDRGNEQFF. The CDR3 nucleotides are TGTGCCAGCACCTTCGGGGACAGGGGCAATGAGCAGTTCTTC.

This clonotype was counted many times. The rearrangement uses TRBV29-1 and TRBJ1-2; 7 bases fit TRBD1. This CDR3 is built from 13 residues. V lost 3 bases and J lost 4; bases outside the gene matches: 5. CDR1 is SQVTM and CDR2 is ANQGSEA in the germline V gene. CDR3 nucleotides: TGCAGCGTTGAGACAGGGTCGGCCTATGGCTACACCTTC. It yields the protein CSVETGSAYGYTF.

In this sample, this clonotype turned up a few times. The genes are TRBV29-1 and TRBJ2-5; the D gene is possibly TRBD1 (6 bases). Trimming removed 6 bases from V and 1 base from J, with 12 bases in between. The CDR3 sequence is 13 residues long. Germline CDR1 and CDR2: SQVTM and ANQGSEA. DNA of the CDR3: TGCAGCGTGGGATGGGACACCCAAGAGACCCAGTACTTC. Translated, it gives CSVGWDTQETQYF.

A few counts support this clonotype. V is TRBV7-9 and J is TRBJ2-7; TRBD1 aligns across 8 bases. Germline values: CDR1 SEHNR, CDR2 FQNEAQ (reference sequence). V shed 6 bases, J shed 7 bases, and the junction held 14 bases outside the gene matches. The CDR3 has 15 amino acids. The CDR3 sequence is CASRPLGQGSWEQYF. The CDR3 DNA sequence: TGTGCCAGCAGACCCCTTGGACAGGGATCATGGGAGCAGTACTTC.

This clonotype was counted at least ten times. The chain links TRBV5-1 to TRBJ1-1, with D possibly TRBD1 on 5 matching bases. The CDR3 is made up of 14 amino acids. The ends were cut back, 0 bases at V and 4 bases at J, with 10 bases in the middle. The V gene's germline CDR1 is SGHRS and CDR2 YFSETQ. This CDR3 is CASSLVGGGTEAFF. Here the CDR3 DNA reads TGCGCCAGCAGCTTGGTTGGCGGGGGCACTGAAGCTTTCTTT.

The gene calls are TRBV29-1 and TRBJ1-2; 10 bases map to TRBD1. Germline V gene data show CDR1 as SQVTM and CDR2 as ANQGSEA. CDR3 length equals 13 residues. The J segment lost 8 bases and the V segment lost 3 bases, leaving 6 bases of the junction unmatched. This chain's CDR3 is CSVDPGTGVGYTF. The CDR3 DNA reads TGCAGCGTTGACCCTGGGACAGGGGTCGGCTACACCTTC.

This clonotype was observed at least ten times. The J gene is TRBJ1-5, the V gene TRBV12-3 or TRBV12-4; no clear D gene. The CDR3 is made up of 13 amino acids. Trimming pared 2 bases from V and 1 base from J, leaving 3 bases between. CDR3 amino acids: CASSLKSNQPQHF. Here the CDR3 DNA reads TGTGCCAGCAGTTTAAAAAGCAATCAGCCCCAGCATTTT.

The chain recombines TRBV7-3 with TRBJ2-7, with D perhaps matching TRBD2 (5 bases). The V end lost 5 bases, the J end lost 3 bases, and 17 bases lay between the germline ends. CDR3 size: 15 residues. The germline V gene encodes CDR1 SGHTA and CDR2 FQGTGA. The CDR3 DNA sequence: TGTGCCAGCAGCCCCATAGGAGGTTTAGGCTACGAGCAGTACTTC. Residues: CASSPIGGLGYEQYF.

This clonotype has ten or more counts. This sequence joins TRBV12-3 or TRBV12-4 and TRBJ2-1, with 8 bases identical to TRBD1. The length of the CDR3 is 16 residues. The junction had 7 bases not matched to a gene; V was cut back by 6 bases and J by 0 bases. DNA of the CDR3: TGTGCCAGCAGAATCTCCGGGACAGGCTCCTACAATGAGCAGTTCTTC. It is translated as CASRISGTGSYNEQFF.

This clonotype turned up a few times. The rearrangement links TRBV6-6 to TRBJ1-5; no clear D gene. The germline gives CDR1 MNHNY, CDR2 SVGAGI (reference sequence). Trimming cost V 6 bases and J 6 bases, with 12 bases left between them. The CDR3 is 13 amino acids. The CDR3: CASSIPGVQPQHF. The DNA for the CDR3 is TGTGCCAGCAGCATCCCCGGAGTTCAGCCCCAGCATTTT.

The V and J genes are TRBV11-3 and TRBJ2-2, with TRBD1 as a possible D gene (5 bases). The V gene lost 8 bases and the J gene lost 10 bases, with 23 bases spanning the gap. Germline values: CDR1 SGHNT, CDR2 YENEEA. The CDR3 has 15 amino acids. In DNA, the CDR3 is TGTGCCAGCTACGGTCAGGGTTGCTGTCCGGCGGAGCTGTTTTTT. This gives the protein CASYGQGCCPAELFF.

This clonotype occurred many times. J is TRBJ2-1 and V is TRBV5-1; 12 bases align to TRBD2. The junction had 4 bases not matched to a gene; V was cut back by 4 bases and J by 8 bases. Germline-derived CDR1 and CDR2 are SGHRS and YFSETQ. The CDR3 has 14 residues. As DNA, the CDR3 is TGCGCCAGCAGCCTCCGGACTAGCGGGGATGAGCAGTTCTTC. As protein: CASSLRTSGDEQFF.

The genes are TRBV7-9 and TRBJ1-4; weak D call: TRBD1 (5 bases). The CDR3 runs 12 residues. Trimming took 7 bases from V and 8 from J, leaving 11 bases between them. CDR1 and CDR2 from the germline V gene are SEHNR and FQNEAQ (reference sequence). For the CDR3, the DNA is TGTGCCAGCACGGGGGTAGAGGAAAAACTGTTTTTT. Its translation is CASTGVEEKLFF.